The 19 T cell receptor beta chains below all came from one sample that was sequenced in a study of CD8 T cells in ankylosing spondylitis. Study-level points and caveats: Made up of several highly homologous variants, a TCR beta motif appeared characteristic of ankylosing spondylitis blood.

These receptors have no identified antigens. In TCRdb, the 5' RACE reads were re-called with MiXCR into one record per CDR3 protein. The sample contains fewer than 750,000 distinct CDR3 sequences, roughly 19% of which appear only once. Sequenced: blood, either unsorted or a sorted T cell fraction (not recorded which). These receptors were obtained from a male donor with ankylosing spondylitis.

The chain carries TRBV7-3 and TRBJ2-1; 9 nucleotides align to TRBD2. CDR1 SGHTA and CDR2 FQGTGA come from the germline V gene. V dropped 1 base and J dropped 1; count of bases not matched to a gene: 5. CDR3 size: 17 residues. This chain's CDR3 is CASSLRPSGASYNEQFF. The CDR3 coding sequence is TGTGCCAGCAGCTTAAGGCCTAGCGGGGCGTCCTACAATGAGCAGTTCTTC.

This clonotype showed up just a few times. V and J are TRBV9 and TRBJ2-1; 9 bases are a match to TRBD2. The V and J ends lost 0 bases and 6 bases, in that order; junction bases with no gene match: 13. This CDR3 has 18 residues. The germline V gene encodes CDR1 SGDLS and CDR2 YYNGEE. CDR3 region: CASSVVSSGDHWSNEQFF. CDR3 nucleotide sequence: TGTGCCAGCAGCGTAGTATCTAGCGGGGATCACTGGTCCAATGAGCAGTTCTTC.

This clonotype was counted a few times. The chain has TRBV4-2 and TRBJ2-1; D remains unclear. V was pared by 5 bases and J by 3 bases, with 8 bases between. The CDR3 consists of 13 residues. Germline V gene sequence: CDR1 LGHNA, CDR2 YNFKEQ. The CDR3 DNA reads as TGTGCCAGCAGCACTCAATACTACAATGAGCAGTTCTTC. Translated: CASSTQYYNEQFF.

The chain has TRBV3-1 and TRBJ1-4; 11 bases are shared with TRBD1. The CDR3 is 15 residues long. Germline lookup yields CDR1 LGHDT and CDR2 YNNKEL (reference sequence). V lost 4 bases, J lost 8 bases, and 6 bases stayed unmatched. The CDR3 is CASSPRGQGEEKLFF. The CDR3 DNA is TGTGCCAGCAGCCCCAGGGGACAGGGGGAAGAAAAACTGTTTTTT.

The table lists this clonotype with a few counts. DNA of the CDR3: TGCAGTGTCCGCCGGAAGAATAACTACGAGCAGTACTTC. Its translation is CSVRRKNNYEQYF. This chain links TRBV20-1 with TRBJ2-7, with no clear D. The CDR3 is 13 residues long. The V end was cut by 7 bases, the J end by 3 bases, with 16 bases between. The germline CDR1 and CDR2 sequences are DFQATT and SNEGSKA (reference sequence).

This clonotype came up a few times. This sequence joins TRBV5-1 and TRBJ1-2, with 8 bases fitting TRBD1. The CDR3 extends over 14 amino acids. Trimming cost V 4 bases and J 7 bases; bases outside gene matches: 9. Germline lookup yields CDR1 SGHRS and CDR2 YFSETQ. CDR3 in amino acids: CASSLQDREGGYTF. The CDR3 bases are TGCGCCAGCAGCCTCCAGGACAGGGAGGGTGGCTACACCTTC.

The J gene is TRBJ1-6, the V gene TRBV7-9, with D maybe TRBD1 (5 bases). Germline CDR1 reads SEHNR; CDR2 reads FQNEAQ (reference sequence). The V and J ends lost 8 bases and 4 bases respectively, with 9 bases between them. The CDR3 runs 13 residues. This CDR3 is CASGEGYNSPLHF. The CDR3 coding sequence is TGTGCCAGCGGGGAGGGGTATAATTCACCCCTCCACTTT.

The chain joins TRBV6-2 or TRBV6-3 to TRBJ2-7; 13 bases agree with TRBD2. V lost 5 bases to trimming and J lost 3 bases; unmatched junction nucleotides: 10. Germline V gene sequence: CDR1 MNHEY, CDR2 SVGEGT. CDR3 length: 17 amino acids. The CDR3 here is CASSPGLAGVSRYEQYF. CDR3 sequence (DNA): TGTGCCAGCAGTCCCGGACTAGCGGGAGTGAGCCGCTACGAGCAGTACTTC.

This clonotype was observed a few times. The rearrangement uses TRBV9 and TRBJ2-7, with a weak D call TRBD2 (6 bases). Trimming took 2 bases from V and 6 from J, leaving 15 bases between them. Germline CDR1 and CDR2: SGDLS and YYNGEE. The CDR3 extends over 14 amino acids. CDR3 nucleotides: TGTGCCAGCAGCGTGGGACTCGAGATTCCCGAGCAGTACTTC. Its protein product is CASSVGLEIPEQYF.

Only a few counts were recorded for this clonotype. This chain joins TRBV11-2 and TRBJ2-3; 8 bases are a match to TRBD1. CDR3 length equals 15 residues. V lost 7 bases to trimming and J lost 1 base; unmatched junction nucleotides: 7. In germline, CDR1 is SGHAT, CDR2 FQNNGV. CDR3: CASTLLDRGTDTQYF. CDR3 coding DNA: TGTGCCAGCACTCTATTGGACAGGGGCACAGATACGCAGTATTTT.

The V gene is TRBV27, the J gene TRBJ2-5; D unclear. V lost 2 bases and J 1 base, leaving 5 bases between the germline ends. CDR1 MNHEY and CDR2 SMNVEV come from the germline V gene (reference sequence). The CDR3 contains 13 residues. The CDR3 DNA reads as TGTGCCAGCAGTTTAGATGGCCAAGAGACCCAGTACTTC. Translated: CASSLDGQETQYF.

This clonotype was counted ten times or more. CDR3 sequence: CAIGGTDNEQFF. DNA of the CDR3: TGTGCCATCGGCGGGACAGACAATGAGCAGTTCTTC. This rearrangement joins TRBV10-3 to TRBJ2-1; D possibly corresponds to TRBD1 (7 bases). V was clipped by 8 bases and J by 5 bases, with 10 bases between them. The CDR3 contains 12 residues. Germline loops: CDR1 ENHRY, CDR2 SYGVKD.

The J gene is TRBJ2-5, the V gene TRBV5-6, with unresolved D. This CDR3 spans 14 amino acids. Germline loops: CDR1 SGHDT, CDR2 YYEEEE. Trimming shortened V by 1 base and J by 2 bases, and 9 bases separated the two germline ends. CDR3 protein: CASSLYVQQETQYF. The CDR3 DNA sequence: TGTGCCAGCAGCTTGTATGTCCAACAAGAGACCCAGTACTTC.

The sample holds many counts of this clonotype. V usage is TRBV21-1 and J usage is TRBJ2-2; TRBD2, the table's D call, lacks a check against the DNA. TRBV21-1 is described as a pseudogene. The CDR3 sequence is 16 residues long. DNA of the CDR3: TGTGCCAGCATCCGCAAGGAGGGTACAAACACCGGGGAGCTGTTTTTT. Its protein is CASIRKEGTNTGELFF.

V is TRBV28 and J is TRBJ2-1; the match to TRBD2 covers 10 bases. The CDR3 is 17 residues long. After removal of 0 bases from V and 8 bases from J, the junction contained 10 bases not matched to a gene. Looked up from germline, CDR1 is MDHEN and CDR2 is SYDVKM. The CDR3 protein is CASSLWRGVAGGDEQFF. CDR3 bases: TGTGCCAGCAGTTTATGGAGGGGAGTAGCGGGAGGTGATGAGCAGTTCTTC.

This clonotype appeared a few times. This sequence joins TRBV4-1 and TRBJ1-1, with D perhaps TRBD1 (5 bases). This CDR3 spans 13 amino acids. In germline, CDR1 is MGHRA, CDR2 YSYEKL. The V end was cut by 8 bases, the J end by 3 bases, with 13 bases between. For the CDR3, the DNA is TGCGCCAGCTTCGGGGCCCTGCACACTGAAGCTTTCTTT. Translating gives CASFGALHTEAFF.

A few counts support this clonotype. The chain uses TRBV12-3 or TRBV12-4 and TRBJ2-1; D call uncertain. Trimming took 8 bases from V and 4 from J, leaving 9 bases between them. CDR3 length: 12 residues. CDR3 coding DNA: TGTGCCAGCCGCGAGCTATACAATGAGCAGTTCTTC. This codes for CASRELYNEQFF.

This chain links TRBV11-2 with TRBJ1-6; 9 bases match TRBD1. The junction had 8 bases not matched to a gene; V was cut back by 5 bases and J by 0 bases. There are 18 residues in the CDR3. Germline V gene sequence: CDR1 SGHAT, CDR2 FQNNGV. The CDR3 sequence is CASSLTGGRSSYNSPLHF. Written as DNA, the CDR3 is TGTGCCAGCAGCCTCACAGGGGGCCGGAGCTCCTATAATTCACCCCTCCACTTT.

This clonotype showed up just once. The V and J genes are TRBV3-1 and TRBJ2-3; TRBD1 matches at 8 bases. The trim removed 4 bases at V and 4 bases at J, leaving 7 bases unmatched. Germline V lookup: CDR1 LGHDT, CDR2 YNNKEL (reference sequence). CDR3 length equals 15 residues. The CDR3 loop is CASSPRGRGPDTQYF. In nucleotides, the CDR3 is TGTGCCAGCAGCCCAAGGGGCAGGGGGCCAGATACGCAGTATTTT.